These 8 T cell receptor beta chains originate from one sample sequenced in a study of T-cell reconstitution after alpha-beta-depleted transplantation in children. The library targeted TCRbeta and was prepared with unique molecular identifiers. TCRdb redid the calling of the PCR reads with MiXCR, one entry per CDR3 protein. The sample lists 550,000 to 800,000 distinct CDR3 sequences, around 13% occurring once. The sample consisted of PBMCs, taken before TCRalphabeta/CD19-depleted stem cell transplant. The receptors were gathered from a girl aged 2-9 years with congenital amegakaryocytic thrombocytopenia, due to receive a stem cell transplant.

This clonotype has a handful of counts. This chain uses TRBV12-3 or TRBV12-4 with TRBJ2-5, with 10 bases matching TRBD1. The CDR3 spans 15 residues. The V segment lost 6 bases and the J segment 4 bases; nucleotides outside the gene matches: 8. The CDR3 protein is CASRAGTGVRETQYF. CDR3 sequence (DNA): TGTGCCAGCAGAGCCGGGACAGGGGTTAGAGAGACCCAGTACTTC.

Only one count was recorded for this clonotype. A much bigger clone sits one base away, suggesting this may be a read error. The limits of the CDR3 on the DNA are not certain, so only TCRdb's listed CDR3 is given. The chain has TRBV5-1 and TRBJ1-2; no DNA check was done on the table's D call, TRBD1. Per germline, CDR1 SGHRS and CDR2 YFSETQ. The CDR3 is 16 amino acids in total, end residues counted. The chain's CDR3 is CASSFGQGAQGNGDTF.

The chain links TRBV5-1 to TRBJ2-1; 7 nucleotides match TRBD1. Unmatched junction bases numbered 5, after V lost 3 bases and J lost 2 bases. CDR3 length: 15 amino acids. Germline V gene data show CDR1 as SGHRS and CDR2 as YFSETQ. The CDR3 coding sequence is TGCGCCAGCAGCTATACAGGGGACCCCTACAATGAGCAGTTCTTC. It codes for CASSYTGDPYNEQFF.

This clonotype was counted a few times. The V and J genes are TRBV20-1 and TRBJ2-2; a weak D match, TRBD1 (5 bases). The germline V gene encodes CDR1 DFQATT and CDR2 SNEGSKA (reference sequence). The CDR3 consists of 16 residues. The V end was cut by 0 bases, the J end by 1 base, with 12 bases between. CDR3 in amino acids: CSARDVLQGNTGELFF. The CDR3 bases are TGCAGTGCTAGAGATGTGTTGCAGGGGAACACCGGGGAGCTGTTTTTT.

This clonotype occurred a few times. This chain connects TRBV5-1 to TRBJ2-7; weak D call: TRBD1 (5 bases). Looked up from germline, CDR1 is SGHRS and CDR2 is YFSETQ. Trimming removed 2 bases at V and 0 bases at J, with 6 bases between. The CDR3 is made up of 13 amino acids. Here the CDR3 DNA reads TGCGCCAGCAGCTTACAGGACTCCTACGAGCAGTACTTC. Encoded protein: CASSLQDSYEQYF.

The table lists this clonotype with many counts. This chain links TRBV7-2 with TRBJ2-3, with TRBD1 as a possible D gene (5 bases). Per germline, CDR1 SGHTA and CDR2 FQGNSA. The CDR3 has 13 residues. With 3 bases removed from V and 5 bases from J, the gap between germline ends came to 9 bases. As DNA, the CDR3 is TGTGCCAGCAGCTTCAGGGCGGAAGATACGCAGTATTTT. Protein product: CASSFRAEDTQYF.

This clonotype was seen repeatedly, ten times or more. The J gene is TRBJ2-2, the V gene TRBV28; 7 bases agree with TRBD1. The CDR3 spans 15 residues. The trim removed 6 bases at V and 5 bases at J, leaving 9 bases unmatched. Germline V gene data show CDR1 as MDHEN and CDR2 as SYDVKM. CDR3 sequence (DNA): TGTGCCAGCAGAATGGGGACAGCCTCTACCGGGGAGCTGTTTTTT. It yields the protein CASRMGTASTGELFF.

This clonotype showed up just a few times. The chain combines TRBV10-2 with TRBJ2-3, with 8 positions matching TRBD2. The CDR3 consists of 16 residues. Losses at the gene ends were 3 bases for V and 6 bases for J; bases not matched to a gene: 11. Germline V gives CDR1 WSHSY, CDR2 SAAADI. CDR3 DNA sequence: TGCGCCAGCAGTGAAGGTCAGCGGGAGTATATGGATACGCAGTATTTT. Its translation is CASSEGQREYMDTQYF.